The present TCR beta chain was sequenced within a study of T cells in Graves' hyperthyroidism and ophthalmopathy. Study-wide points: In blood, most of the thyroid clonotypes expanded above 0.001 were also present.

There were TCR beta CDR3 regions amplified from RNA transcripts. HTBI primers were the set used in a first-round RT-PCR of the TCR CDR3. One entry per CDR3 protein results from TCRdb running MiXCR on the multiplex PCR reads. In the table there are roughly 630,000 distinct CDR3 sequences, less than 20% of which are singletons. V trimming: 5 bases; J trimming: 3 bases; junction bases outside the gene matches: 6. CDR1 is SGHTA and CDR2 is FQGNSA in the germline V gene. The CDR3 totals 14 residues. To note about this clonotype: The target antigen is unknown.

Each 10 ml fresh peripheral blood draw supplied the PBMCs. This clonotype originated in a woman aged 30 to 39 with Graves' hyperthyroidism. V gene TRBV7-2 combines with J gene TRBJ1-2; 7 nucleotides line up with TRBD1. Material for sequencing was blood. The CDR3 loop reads CASSKGGTDYGYTF. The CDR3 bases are TGTGCCAGCAGCAAAGGCGGGACAGACTATGGCTACACCTTC. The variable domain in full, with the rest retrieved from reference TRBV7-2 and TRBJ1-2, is GAGVSQSPSNKVTEKGKDVELRCDPISGHTALYWYRQSLGQGLEFLIYFQGNSAPDKSGLPSDRFSAERTGGSVSTLTIQRTQQEDSAVYLCASSKGGTDYGYTFGSGTRLTVV.